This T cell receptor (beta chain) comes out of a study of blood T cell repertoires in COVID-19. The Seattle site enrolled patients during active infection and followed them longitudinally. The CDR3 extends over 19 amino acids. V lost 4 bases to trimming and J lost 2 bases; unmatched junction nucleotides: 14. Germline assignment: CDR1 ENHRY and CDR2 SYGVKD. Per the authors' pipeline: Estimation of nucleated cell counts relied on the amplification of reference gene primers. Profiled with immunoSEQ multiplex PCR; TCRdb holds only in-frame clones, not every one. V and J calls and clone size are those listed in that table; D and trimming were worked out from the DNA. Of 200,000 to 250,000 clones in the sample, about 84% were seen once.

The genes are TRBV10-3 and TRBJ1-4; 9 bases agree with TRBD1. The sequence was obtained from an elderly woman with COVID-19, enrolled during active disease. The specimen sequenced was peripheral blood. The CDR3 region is CAISGGFDRGEFTNEKLFF. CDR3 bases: TGTGCCATCAGTGGGGGATTTGACAGGGGGGAATTCACTAATGAAAAACTGTTTTTT.